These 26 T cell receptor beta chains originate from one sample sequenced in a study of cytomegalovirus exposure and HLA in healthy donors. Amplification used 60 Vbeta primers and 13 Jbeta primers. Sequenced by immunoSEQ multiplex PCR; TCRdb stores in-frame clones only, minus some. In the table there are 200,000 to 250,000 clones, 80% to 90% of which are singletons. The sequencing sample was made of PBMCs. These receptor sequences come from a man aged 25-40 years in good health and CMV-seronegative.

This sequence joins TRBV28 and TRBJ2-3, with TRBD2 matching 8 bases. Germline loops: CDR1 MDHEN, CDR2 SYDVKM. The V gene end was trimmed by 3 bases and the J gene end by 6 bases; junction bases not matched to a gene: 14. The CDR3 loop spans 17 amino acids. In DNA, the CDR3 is TGTGCCAGCAGTTTGGGAGAGCGGGGGCCGGGAGGTGATACGCAGTATTTT. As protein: CASSLGERGPGGDTQYF.

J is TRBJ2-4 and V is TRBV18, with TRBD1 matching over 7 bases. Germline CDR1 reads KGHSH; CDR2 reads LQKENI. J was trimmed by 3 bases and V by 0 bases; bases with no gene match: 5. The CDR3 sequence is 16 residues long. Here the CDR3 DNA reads TGTGCCAGCTCACCACCTGGACAGGCTTACAAAAACATTCAGTACTTC. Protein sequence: CASSPPGQAYKNIQYF.

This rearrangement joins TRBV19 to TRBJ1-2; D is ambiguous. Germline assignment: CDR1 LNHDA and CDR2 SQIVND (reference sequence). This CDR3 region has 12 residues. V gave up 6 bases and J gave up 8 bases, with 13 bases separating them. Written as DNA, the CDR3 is TGTGCCAGTAGCCCAGTTGGGAGCGGCTACACCTTC. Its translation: CASSPVGSGYTF.

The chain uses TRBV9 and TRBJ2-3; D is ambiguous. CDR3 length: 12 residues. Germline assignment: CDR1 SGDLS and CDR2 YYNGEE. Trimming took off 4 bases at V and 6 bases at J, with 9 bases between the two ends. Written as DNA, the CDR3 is TGTGCCAGCAGCTTCGACGGGGATACGCAGTATTTT. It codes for CASSFDGDTQYF.

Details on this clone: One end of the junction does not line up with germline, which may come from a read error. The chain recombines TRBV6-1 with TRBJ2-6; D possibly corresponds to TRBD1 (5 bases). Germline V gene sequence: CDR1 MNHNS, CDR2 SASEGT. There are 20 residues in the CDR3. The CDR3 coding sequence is TGTGCCAGCAGTGACCCACGGCCGGCAGCGAAGCCCTCTGGGGCCAGCGTCCTGACTTTC. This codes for CASSDPRPAAKPSGASVLTF.

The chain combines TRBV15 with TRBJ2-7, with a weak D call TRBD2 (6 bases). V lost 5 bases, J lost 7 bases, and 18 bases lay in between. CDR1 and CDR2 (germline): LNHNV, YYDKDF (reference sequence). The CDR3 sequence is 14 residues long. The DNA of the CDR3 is TGTGCCACCAGCCCTCGGGGGTTCCCGCCGGAGCAGTACTTC. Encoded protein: CATSPRGFPPEQYF.

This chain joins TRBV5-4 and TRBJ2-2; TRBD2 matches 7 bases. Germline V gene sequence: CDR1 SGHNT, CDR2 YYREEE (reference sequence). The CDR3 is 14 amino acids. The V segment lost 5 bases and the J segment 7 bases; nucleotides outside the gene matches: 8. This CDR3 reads CASSPGLKDGELFF. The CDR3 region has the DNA TGTGCCAGCAGTCCGGGACTAAAGGACGGGGAGCTGTTTTTT.

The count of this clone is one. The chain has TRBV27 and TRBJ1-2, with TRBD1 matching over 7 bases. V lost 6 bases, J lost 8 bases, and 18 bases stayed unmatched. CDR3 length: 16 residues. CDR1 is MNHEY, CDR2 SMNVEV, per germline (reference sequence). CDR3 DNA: TGTGCCAGCAGGACAAAGAGCACAGGGGAGGTCGGAGGCTACACCTTC. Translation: CASRTKSTGEVGGYTF.

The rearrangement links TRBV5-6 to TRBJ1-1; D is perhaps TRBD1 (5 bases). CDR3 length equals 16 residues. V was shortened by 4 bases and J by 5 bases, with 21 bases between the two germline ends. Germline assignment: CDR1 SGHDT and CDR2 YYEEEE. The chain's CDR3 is CASSLRAGLGGTEAFF. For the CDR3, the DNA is TGTGCCAGCAGCCTCCGCGCGGGTCTCGGGGGGACTGAAGCTTTCTTT.

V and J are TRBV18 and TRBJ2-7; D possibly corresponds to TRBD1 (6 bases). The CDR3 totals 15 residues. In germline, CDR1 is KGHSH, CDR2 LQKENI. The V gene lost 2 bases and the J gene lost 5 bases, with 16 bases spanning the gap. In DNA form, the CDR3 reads TGTGCCAGCTCACCAATTCAGGCGAGGGGGAACGAGCAGTACTTC. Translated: CASSPIQARGNEQYF. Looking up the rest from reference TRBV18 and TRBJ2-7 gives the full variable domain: NAGVMQNPRHLVRRRGQEARLRCSPMKGHSHVYWYRQLPEEGLKFMVYLQKENIIDESGMPKERFSAEFPKEGPSILRIQQVVRGDSAAYFCASSPIQARGNEQYFGPGTRLTVT.

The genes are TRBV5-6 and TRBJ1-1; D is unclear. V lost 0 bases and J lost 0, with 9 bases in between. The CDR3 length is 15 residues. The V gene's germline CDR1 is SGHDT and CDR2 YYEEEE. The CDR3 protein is CASSLGWPLNTEAFF. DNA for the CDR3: TGTGCCAGCAGCTTGGGCTGGCCCTTGAACACTGAAGCTTTCTTT.

CDR3 loop: CASSQAGGGWGTQYF. The DNA for the CDR3 is TGCGCCAGCAGCCAAGCGGGGGGTGGGTGGGGTACGCAGTATTTT. V usage is TRBV4-1 and J usage is TRBJ2-3, with 7 bases identical to TRBD2. Unmatched junction bases numbered 9, after V lost 1 base and J lost 8 bases. There are 15 residues in the CDR3. Per germline, CDR1 MGHRA and CDR2 YSYEKL.

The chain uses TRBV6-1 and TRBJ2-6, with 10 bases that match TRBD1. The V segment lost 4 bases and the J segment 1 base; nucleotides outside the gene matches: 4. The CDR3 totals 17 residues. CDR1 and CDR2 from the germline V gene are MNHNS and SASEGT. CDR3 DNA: TGTGCCAGCAGTGGCGGGACAGGGGCTTCTGGGGCCAACGTCCTGACTTTC. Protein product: CASSGGTGASGANVLTF.

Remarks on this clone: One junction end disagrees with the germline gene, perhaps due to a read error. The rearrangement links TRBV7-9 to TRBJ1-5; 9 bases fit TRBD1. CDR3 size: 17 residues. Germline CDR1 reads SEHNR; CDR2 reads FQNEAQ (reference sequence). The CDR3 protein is CSSSSVMGQGENQPQHF. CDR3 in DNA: TGTTCCAGCAGCTCCGTAATGGGACAGGGCGAAAATCAGCCCCAGCATTTT. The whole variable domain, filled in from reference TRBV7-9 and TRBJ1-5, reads DTGVSQNPRHKITKRGQNVTFRCDPISEHNRLYWYRQTLGQGPEFLTYFQNEAQLEKSRLLSDRFSAERPKGSFSTLEIQRTEQGDSAMYLCSSSSVMGQGENQPQHFGDGTRLSIL.

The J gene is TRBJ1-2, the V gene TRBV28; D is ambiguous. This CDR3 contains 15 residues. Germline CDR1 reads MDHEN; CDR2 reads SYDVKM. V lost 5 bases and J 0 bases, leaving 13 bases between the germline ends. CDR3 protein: CASSLRTGSNYGYTF. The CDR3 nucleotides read TGTGCCAGCAGTCTCCGCACGGGTTCTAACTATGGCTACACCTTC.

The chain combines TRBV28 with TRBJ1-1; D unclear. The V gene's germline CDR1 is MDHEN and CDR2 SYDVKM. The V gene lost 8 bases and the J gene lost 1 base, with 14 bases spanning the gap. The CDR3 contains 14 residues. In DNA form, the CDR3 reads TGTGCCAGCCTCGCCACTACTCGGAACACTGAAGCTTTCTTT. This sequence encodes CASLATTRNTEAFF.

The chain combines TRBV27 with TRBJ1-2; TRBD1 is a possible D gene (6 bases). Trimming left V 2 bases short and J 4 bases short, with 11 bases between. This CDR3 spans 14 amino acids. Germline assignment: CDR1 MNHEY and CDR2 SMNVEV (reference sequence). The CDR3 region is CASSLMGHPYGYTF. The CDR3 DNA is TGTGCCAGCAGTTTAATGGGACACCCCTATGGCTACACCTTC.

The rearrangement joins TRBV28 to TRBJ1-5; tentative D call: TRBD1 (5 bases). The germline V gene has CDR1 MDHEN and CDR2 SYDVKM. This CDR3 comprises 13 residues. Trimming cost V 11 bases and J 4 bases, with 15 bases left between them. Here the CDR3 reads CAVRGSGNQPQHF. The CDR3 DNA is TGTGCCGTCCGGGGGTCGGGAAATCAGCCCCAGCATTTT.

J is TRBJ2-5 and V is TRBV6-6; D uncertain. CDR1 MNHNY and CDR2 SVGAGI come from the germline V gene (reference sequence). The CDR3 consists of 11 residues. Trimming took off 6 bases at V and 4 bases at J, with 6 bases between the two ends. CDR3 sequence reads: CASSPLETQYF. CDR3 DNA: TGTGCCAGCAGCCCACTAGAGACCCAGTACTTC.

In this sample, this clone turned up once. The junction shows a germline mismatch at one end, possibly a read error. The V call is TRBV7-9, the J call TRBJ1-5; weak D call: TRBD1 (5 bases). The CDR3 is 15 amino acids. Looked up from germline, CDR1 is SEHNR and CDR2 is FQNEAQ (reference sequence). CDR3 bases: TGTTCCAGCAGCTTAGGGACCGACAGTCCCAAGGCCCAGCATTTT. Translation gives CSSSLGTDSPKAQHF.

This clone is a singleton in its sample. In DNA form, the CDR3 reads TGTGCCAGCAGCCCTGGCGGGGGGATGGAGACCCAGTACTTC. This gives the protein CASSPGGGMETQYF. The chain uses TRBV4-2 and TRBJ2-5, with 8 bases aligning to TRBD2. CDR3 length equals 14 residues. Looked up from germline, CDR1 is LGHNA and CDR2 is YNFKEQ. V shed 4 bases, J shed 5 bases, and the junction held 6 bases outside the gene matches.

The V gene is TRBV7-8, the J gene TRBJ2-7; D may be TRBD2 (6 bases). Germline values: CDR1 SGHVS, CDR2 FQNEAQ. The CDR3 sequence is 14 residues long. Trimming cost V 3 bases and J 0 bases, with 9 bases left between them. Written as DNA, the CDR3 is TGTGCCAGCAGCTTCCGGGGGAGCTCCTACGAGCAGTACTTC. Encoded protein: CASSFRGSSYEQYF.

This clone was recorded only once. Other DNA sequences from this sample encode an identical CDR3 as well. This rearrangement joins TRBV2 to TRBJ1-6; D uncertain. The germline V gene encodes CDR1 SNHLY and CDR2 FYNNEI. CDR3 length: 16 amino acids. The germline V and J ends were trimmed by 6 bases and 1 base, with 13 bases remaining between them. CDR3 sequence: CASSVNRVSYNSPLHF. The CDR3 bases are TGTGCCAGCAGCGTTAATCGGGTGTCCTATAATTCACCCCTCCACTTT.

CDR3: CASSQVSFWGGETQYF. The CDR3 region has the DNA TGTGCCAGCAGCCAGGTCTCGTTCTGGGGAGGAGAGACCCAGTACTTC. The chain carries TRBV4-2 and TRBJ2-5; possible D gene TRBD2, 6 bases. CDR1 LGHNA and CDR2 YNFKEQ come from the germline V gene. V lost 3 bases to trimming and J lost 4 bases, with 18 bases between them. The CDR3 has 16 residues.

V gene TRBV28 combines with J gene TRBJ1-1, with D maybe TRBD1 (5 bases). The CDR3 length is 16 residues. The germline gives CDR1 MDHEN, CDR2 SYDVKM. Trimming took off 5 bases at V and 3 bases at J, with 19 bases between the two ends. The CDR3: CASSPVFRTTDTEAFF. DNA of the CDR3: TGTGCCAGCAGTCCAGTCTTCCGGACAACAGACACTGAAGCTTTCTTT.

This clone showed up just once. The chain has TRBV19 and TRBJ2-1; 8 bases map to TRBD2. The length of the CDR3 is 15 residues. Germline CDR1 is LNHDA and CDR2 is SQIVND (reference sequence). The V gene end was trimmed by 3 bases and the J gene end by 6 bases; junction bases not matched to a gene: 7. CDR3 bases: TGTGCCAGTAGTATCAAAGCGGGGGAAGGCAATGAGCAGTTCTTC. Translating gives CASSIKAGEGNEQFF.